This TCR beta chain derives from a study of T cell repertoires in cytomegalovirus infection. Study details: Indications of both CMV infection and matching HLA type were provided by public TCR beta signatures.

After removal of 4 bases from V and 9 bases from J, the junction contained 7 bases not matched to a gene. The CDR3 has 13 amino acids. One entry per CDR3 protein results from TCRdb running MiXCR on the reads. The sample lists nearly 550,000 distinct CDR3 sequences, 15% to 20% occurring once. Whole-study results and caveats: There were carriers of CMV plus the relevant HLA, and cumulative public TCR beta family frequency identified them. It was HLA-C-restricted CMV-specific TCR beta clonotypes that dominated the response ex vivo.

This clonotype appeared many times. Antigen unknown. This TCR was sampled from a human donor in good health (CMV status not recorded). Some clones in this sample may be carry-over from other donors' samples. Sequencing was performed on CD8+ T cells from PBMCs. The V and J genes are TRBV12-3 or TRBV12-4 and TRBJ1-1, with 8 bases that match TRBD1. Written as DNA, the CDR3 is TGTGCCAGCAGTTACGGGACAGGCTACCAAGCTTTCTTT. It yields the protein CASSYGTGYQAFF.